The following is a T cell receptor beta chain sequence with its context. Its antigen is currently not known. No clone much larger than this one lies a single base away; base qualities are absent. At one collaborating source in Seattle, patients were enrolled during active infection and were followed longitudinally through the course of disease. Each collaborating institution followed its own protocols to collect whole blood in K2EDTA tubes. For TCRbeta analysis, collaborators shipped samples in one of three forms: frozen whole blood, isolated PBMCs, or DNA extracted from either of those sample types. The data derive from a study of blood T cell repertoires in COVID-19 (dated by TCRdb to about 2020). With respect to the entire study: Samples covering the acute and convalescent phases of COVID-19 were provided by collaborators in the United States, Italy and Spain. The material from the prospective study consisted of cDNA or gDNA derived from T cells, B-cell-depleted T cells, or PBMCs. Deeply sampled blood TCRbeta repertoires from subjects exposed to, actively infected with, or recovered from COVID-19 were included in the dataset. The repertoires were released in a freely available public database meant as a resource for research on the immune response to SARS-CoV-2. Samples were obtained from the ongoing ImmuneRACE study (first 160 participants) and from about 1,300 subjects provided by 6 global collaborators. Nearly every sample came with metadata listing a de-identified subject ID, COVID-19 status, age in years and sex. Where HLA class I and class II types were available, the types were taken from metadata supplied by the sample provider, not from assay-based typing. Broad study findings and their caveats: The quantity of clinical and demographic metadata differed by source and by participant and was supplied without curation.

TCRbeta CDR3 regions were amplified from genomic DNA using the immunoSEQ Assay, a bias-controlled multiplex PCR. For the original study's pipeline: Within the assay, amplification of reference gene primers was used to estimate how many nucleated cells each sample contained. To quantify the absolute abundance of each unique TCRbeta CDR3 rearrangement, sequence reads were collapsed and filtered. For each sample, productive Simpson clonality was calculated as the square root of Simpson's diversity index across productive rearrangements. TCRdb retrieved this table from immuneACCESS and kept in-frame rearrangements only. Not all clones are present; in checked studies, unresolved V genes account for under half, and no reason is known for the remainder. The DNA was the basis for D and trimming; V, J and clone size are from that table. The sample table shows more than 300,000 clones, and 90% are seen once. The ten biggest clones cover approximately 0.98% of the sample.

At the junction V is shortened by 11 bases and J by 4 bases; bases outside the gene matches: 16. CDR1 and CDR2 (SGHAT, FQNNGV) derive from the germline V gene. The CDR3 sequence holds 16 residues, the cysteine and phenylalanine included. This entry keeps only the CDR3 DNA: 48 bases, framed from base 1. The source material was peripheral blood. The chain is made from TRBV11-2 and TRBJ2-1; the junction holds 8 bases that match TRBD2. The sequence derives from a woman in her thirties or forties with COVID-19, enrolled during active disease. The CDR3 region reads CACSKAAGGTYNEQFF. The nucleotides are TGTGCCTGCTCGAAAGCGGCGGGGGGAACATACAATGAGCAGTTCTTC.